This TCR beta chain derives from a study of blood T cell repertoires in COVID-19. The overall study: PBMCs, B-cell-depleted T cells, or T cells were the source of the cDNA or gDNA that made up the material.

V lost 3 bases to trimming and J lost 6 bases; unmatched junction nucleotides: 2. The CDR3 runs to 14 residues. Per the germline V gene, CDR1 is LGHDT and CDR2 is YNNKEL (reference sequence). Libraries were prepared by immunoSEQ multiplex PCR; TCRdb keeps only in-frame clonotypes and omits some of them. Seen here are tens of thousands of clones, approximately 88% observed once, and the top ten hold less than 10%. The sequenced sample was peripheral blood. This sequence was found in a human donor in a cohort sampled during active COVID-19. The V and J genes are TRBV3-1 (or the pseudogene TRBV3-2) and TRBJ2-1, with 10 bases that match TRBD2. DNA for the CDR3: TGTGCCAGCAGCCAGAGCGGGAGGGCCAATGAGCAGTTCTTC. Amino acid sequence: CASSQSGRANEQFF.